This T cell receptor (beta chain) originates from a study of blood T cell repertoires in COVID-19. Turning to the study itself: COVID-19 samples collected from the United States, Italy and Spain covered acute and convalescent phases. T cells, B-cell-depleted T cells, or PBMCs provided the cDNA or gDNA that served as material.

Study processing details: Nucleated cell counts were estimated from reference gene primer amplification. Here immunoSEQ multiplex PCR was the method, and the copy in TCRdb shows in-frame clones only, minus some. V, J and clone size are those of that table, while D and trimming were read from the DNA. Of 200,000 to 250,000 clones in the sample, around 85% were seen once. The CDR3 consists of 13 residues. The ends were cut back, 4 bases at V and 0 bases at J, with 7 bases in the middle. The V gene's germline CDR1 is LNHDA and CDR2 SQIVND (reference sequence). The sequenced sample was peripheral blood. V and J are TRBV19 and TRBJ2-7; tentatively, D is TRBD1 (5 bases). This TCR derives from a woman aged 25 to 45 who had recovered from COVID-19. The CDR3 DNA is TGTGCCAGTAGTAGGGGCAGCTCCTACGAGCAGTACTTC. Protein product: CASSRGSSYEQYF.